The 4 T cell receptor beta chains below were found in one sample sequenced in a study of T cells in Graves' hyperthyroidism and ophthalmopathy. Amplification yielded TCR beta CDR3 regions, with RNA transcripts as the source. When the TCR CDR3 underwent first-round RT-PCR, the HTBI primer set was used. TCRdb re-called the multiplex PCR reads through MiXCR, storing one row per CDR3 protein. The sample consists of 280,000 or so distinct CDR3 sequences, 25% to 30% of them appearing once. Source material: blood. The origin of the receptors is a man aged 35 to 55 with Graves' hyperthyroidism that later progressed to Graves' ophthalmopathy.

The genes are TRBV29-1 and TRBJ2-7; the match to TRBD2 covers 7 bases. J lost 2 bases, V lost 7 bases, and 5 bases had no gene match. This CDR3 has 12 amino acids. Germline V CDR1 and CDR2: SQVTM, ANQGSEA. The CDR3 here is CSARDYAYEQYF. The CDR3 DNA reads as TGCAGCGCCCGGGACTATGCCTACGAGCAGTACTTC.

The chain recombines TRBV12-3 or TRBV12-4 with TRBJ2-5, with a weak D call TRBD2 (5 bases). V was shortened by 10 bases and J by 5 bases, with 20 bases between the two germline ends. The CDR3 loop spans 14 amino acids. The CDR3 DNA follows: TGTGCCACGACTATCGGGATGTGGGTTGAGACCCAGTACTTC. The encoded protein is CATTIGMWVETQYF.

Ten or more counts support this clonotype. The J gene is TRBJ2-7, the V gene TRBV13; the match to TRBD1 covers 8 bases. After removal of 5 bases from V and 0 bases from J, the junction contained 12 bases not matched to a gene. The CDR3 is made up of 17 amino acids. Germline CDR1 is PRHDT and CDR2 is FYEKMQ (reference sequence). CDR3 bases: TGTGCCAGCAGCCCCACCCTGGACAGGGAAAGCTCCTACGAGCAGTACTTC. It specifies CASSPTLDRESSYEQYF. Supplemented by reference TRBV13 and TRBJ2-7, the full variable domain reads AAGVIQSPRHLIKEKRETATLKCYPIPRHDTVYWYQQGPGQDPQFLISFYEKMQSDKGSIPDRFSAQQFSDYHSELNMSSLELGDSALYFCASSPTLDRESSYEQYFGPGTRLTVT.

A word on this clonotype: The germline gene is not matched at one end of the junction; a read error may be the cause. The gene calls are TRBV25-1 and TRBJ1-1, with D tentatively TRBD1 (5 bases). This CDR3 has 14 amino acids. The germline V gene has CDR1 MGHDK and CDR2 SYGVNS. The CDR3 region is CASSVGGGGTVAFF. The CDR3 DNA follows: TGTGCCAGCAGTGTGGGGGGTGGAGGCACTGTAGCTTTCTTT.